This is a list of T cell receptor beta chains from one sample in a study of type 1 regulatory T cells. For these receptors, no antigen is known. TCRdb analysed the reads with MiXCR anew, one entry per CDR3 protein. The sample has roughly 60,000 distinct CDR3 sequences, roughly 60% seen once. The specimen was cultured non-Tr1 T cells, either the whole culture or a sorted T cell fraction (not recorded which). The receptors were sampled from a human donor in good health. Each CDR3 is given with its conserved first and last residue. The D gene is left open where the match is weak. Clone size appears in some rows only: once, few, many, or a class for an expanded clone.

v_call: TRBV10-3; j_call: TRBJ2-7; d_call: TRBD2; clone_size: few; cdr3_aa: CAIRRLAGGPSEQYF; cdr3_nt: TGTGCCATCAGGAGACTAGCGGGAGGGCCATCCGAGCAGTACTTC
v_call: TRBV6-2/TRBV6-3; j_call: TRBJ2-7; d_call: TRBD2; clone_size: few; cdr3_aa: CASSYFLGLETYEQYF; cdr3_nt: TGTGCCAGCAGTTACTTTTTGGGACTAGAAACCTACGAGCAGTACTTC
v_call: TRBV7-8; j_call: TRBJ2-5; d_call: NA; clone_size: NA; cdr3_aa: CASSPGGTGFVTQYF; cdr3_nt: TGTGCCAGCAGCCCGGGAGGGACAGGGTTTGTGACCCAGTACTTC
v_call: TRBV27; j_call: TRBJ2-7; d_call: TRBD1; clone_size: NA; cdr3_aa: CASSPSGGSYEQYF; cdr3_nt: TGTGCCAGCAGTCCCTCAGGGGGCTCCTACGAGCAGTACTTC
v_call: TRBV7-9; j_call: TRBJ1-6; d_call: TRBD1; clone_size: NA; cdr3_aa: CASSVEQGNSPLHF; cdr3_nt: TGTGCCAGCAGCGTAGAACAGGGGAATTCACCCCTCCACTTT
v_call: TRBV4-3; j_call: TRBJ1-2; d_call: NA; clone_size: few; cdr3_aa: CASSQEGIYGYTF; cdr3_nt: TGCGCCAGCAGCCAAGAGGGGATCTATGGCTACACCTTC
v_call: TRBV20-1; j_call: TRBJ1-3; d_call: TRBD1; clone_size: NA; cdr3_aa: CSAQQGYHTIYF; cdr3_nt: TGCAGTGCGCAACAGGGGTATCACACCATATATTTT
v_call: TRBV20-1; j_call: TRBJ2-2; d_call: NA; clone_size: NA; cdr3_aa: CSARNIFTGELFF; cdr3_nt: TGCAGTGCTCGAAACATCTTCACCGGGGAGCTGTTTTTT
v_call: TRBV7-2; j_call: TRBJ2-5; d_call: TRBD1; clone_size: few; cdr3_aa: CASSTPGQALQETQYF; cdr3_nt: TGTGCCAGCAGCACCCCGGGACAGGCACTCCAAGAGACCCAGTACTTC
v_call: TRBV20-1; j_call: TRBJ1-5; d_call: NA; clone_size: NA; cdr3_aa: CSANGQGNQPQHF; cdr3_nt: TGCAGTGCTAACGGCCAAGGCAATCAGCCCCAGCATTTT
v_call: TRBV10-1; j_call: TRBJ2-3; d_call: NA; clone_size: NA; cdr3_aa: CASSEFSRGASTDTQYF; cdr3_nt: TGCGCCAGCAGTGAGTTCTCTCGGGGGGCCAGCACAGATACGCAGTATTTT
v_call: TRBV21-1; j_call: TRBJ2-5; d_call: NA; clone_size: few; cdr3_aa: CAFPGQRQETQYF; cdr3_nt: TGTGCCTTTCCGGGACAGAGACAAGAGACCCAGTACTTC
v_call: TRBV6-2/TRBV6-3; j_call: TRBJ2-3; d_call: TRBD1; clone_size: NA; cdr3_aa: CASRITTGGDTQYF; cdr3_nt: TGTGCCAGCAGAATAACGACAGGGGGAGATACGCAGTATTTT
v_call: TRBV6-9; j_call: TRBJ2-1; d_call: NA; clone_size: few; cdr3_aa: CASIQTYNEQFF; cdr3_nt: TGTGCCAGCATTCAAACCTACAATGAGCAGTTCTTC
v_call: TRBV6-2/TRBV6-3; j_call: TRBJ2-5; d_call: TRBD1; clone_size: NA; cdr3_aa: CASSQNRDSETQYF; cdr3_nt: TGTGCCAGCAGCCAGAACCGGGACAGCGAGACCCAGTACTTC
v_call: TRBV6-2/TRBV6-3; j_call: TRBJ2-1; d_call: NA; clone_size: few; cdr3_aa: CASSYVGGSGEQFF; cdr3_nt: TGTGCCAGCAGTTACGTGGGCGGGTCAGGCGAGCAGTTCTTC
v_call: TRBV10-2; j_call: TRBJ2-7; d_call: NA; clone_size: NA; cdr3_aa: CASSEFGFQQYF; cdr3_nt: TGCGCCAGCAGTGAGTTTGGGTTTCAGCAGTACTTC
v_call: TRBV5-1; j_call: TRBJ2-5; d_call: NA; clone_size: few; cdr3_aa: CASSLGFPGEQETQYF; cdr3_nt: TGCGCCAGCAGCTTGGGCTTTCCGGGGGAACAAGAGACCCAGTACTTC
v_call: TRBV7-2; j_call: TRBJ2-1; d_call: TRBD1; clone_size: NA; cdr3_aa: CASSFWTGGPRGEQFF; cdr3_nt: TGTGCCAGCAGCTTTTGGACAGGGGGGCCGCGCGGTGAGCAGTTCTTC
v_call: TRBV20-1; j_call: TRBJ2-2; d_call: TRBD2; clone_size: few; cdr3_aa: CSARGGREWNTGELFF; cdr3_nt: TGCAGTGCTAGAGGAGGGCGGGAGTGGAACACCGGGGAGCTGTTTTTT
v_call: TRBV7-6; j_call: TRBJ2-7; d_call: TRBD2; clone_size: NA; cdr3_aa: CANSLAGDYEQYF; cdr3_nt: TGTGCCAACAGCTTAGCGGGCGATTACGAGCAGTACTTC
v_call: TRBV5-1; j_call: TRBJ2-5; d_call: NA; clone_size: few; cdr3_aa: CASSLTGVWETQYF; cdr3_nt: TGCGCCAGCAGCTTGACGGGAGTTTGGGAGACCCAGTACTTC
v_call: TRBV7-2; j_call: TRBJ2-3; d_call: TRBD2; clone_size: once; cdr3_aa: CASSPGLAVDTQYF; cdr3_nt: TGTGCCAGCAGCCCCGGACTAGCGGTAGATACGCAGTATTTT
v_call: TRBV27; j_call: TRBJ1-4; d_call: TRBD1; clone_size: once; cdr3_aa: CASSLAGTGVEKLFF; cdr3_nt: TGTGCCAGCAGTTTAGCCGGGACAGGGGTTGAAAAACTGTTTTTT
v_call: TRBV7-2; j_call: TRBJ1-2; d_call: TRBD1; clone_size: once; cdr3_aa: CASSLVGTGYGYTF; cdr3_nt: TGTGCCAGCAGCTTAGTTGGGACAGGGTATGGCTACACCTTC
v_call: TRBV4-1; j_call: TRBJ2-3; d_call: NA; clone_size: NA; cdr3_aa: CASTVIGAEATQYF; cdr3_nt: TGCGCCAGCACCGTCATTGGGGCTGAGGCGACGCAGTATTTT